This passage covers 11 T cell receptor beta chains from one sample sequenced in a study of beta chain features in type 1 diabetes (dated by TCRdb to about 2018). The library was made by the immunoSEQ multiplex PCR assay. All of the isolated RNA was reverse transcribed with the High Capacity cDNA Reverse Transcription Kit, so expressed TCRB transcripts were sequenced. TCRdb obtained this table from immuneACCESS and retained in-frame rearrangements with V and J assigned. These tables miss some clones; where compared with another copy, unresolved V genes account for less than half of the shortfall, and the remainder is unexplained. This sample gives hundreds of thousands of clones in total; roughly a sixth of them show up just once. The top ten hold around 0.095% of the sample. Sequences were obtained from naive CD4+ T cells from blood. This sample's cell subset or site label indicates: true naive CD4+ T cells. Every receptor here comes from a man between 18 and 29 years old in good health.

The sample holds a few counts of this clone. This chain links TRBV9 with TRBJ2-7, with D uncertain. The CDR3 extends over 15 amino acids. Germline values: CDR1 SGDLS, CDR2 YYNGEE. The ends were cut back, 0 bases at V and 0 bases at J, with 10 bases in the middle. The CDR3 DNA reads TGTGCCAGCAGCGTAGCTCCTGCGAGCTCCTACGAGCAGTACTTC. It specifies CASSVAPASSYEQYF.

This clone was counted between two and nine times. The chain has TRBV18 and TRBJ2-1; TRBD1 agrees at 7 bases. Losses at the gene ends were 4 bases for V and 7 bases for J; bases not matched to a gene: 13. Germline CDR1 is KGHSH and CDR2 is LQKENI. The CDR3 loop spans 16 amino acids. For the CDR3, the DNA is TGTGCCAGCTCACGCCCGACAGGGAATTCGAGGAATGAGCAGTTCTTC. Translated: CASSRPTGNSRNEQFF.

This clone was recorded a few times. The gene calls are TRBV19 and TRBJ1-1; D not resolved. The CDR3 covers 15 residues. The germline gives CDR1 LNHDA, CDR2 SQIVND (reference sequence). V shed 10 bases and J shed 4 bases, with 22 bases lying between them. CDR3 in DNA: TGTGCCACATCGCCACTTCTAGGTACGAGCACTGAAGCTTTCTTT. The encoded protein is CATSPLLGTSTEAFF.

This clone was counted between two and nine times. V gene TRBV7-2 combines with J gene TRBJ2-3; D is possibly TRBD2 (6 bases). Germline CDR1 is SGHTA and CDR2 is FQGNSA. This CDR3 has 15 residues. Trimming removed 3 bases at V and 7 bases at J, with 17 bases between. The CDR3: CASSFGLASPNTQYF. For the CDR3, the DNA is TGTGCCAGCAGCTTTGGGCTAGCGAGCCCTAATACGCAGTATTTT.

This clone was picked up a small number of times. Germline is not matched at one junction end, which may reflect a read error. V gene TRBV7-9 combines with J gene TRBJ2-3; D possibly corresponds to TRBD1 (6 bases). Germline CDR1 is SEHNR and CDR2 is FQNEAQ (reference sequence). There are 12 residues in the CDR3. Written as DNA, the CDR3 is TGTGCCAGCAGCTTTCCCCAGGGGCCGCTCCATTTT. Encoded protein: CASSFPQGPLHF.

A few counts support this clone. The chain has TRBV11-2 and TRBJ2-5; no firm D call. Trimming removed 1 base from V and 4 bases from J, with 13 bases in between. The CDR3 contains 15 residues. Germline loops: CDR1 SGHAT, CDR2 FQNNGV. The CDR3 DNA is TGTGCCAGCAGCTTAGGAGGACGAAACGGAGAGACCCAGTACTTC. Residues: CASSLGGRNGETQYF.

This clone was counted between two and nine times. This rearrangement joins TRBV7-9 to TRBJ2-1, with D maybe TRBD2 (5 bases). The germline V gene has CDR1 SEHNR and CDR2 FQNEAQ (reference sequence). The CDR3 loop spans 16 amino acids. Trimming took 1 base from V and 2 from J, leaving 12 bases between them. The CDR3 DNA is TGTGCCAGCAGCTTAGTCGGGGTAGGGACCTACAATGAGCAGTTCTTC. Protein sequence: CASSLVGVGTYNEQFF.

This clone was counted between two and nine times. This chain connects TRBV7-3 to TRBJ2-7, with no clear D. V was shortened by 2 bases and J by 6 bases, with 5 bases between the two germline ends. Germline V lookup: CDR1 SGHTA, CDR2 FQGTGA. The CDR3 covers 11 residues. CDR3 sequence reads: CASSLSVEQYF. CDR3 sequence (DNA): TGTGCCAGCAGCTTATCAGTCGAGCAGTACTTC.

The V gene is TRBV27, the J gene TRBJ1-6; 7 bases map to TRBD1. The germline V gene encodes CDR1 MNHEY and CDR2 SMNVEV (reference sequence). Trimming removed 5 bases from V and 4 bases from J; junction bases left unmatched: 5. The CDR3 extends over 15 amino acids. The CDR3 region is CASSPGTVYNSPLHF. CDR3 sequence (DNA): TGTGCCAGCAGTCCCGGGACAGTTTATAATTCACCCCTCCACTTT.

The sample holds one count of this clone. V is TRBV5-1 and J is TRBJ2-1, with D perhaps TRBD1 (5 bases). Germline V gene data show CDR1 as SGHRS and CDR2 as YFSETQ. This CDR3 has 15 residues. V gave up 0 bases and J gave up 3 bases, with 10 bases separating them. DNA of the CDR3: TGCGCCAGCAGCTTGGAGCCAGGGATCTACAATGAGCAGTTCTTC. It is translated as CASSLEPGIYNEQFF.

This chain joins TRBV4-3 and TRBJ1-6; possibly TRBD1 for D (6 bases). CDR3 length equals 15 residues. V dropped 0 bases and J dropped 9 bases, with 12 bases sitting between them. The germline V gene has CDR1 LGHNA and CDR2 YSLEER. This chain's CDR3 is CASSQDLAGVSPLHF. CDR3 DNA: TGCGCCAGCAGCCAAGATCTAGCAGGGGTTTCACCCCTCCACTTT.